These T cell receptor beta chains were read from a single sample in a study of blood T cell repertoires in COVID-19. The protocol was immunoSEQ multiplex PCR, while the TCRdb copy is restricted to in-frame clones and leaves out a portion. This table has a few hundred thousand clones, 80% to 90% appearing once. Sequencing input: peripheral blood. The receptors derive from a woman between 45 and 65 years old with COVID-19, enrolled during active disease. The CDR3 runs from the conserved cysteine through the conserved F or W. The D gene is left open where the match is weak. Clone size appears in some rows only: once, few, many, or a class for an expanded clone.

v_gene	abundance	d_gene	j_gene	CDR3aa	CDR3nt
TRBV3-1/TRBV3-2	-	TRBD1	TRBJ1-5	CASSQADRGLKGNQPQHF	TGTGCCAGCAGCCAGGCCGATAGGGGGCTAAAGGGCAATCAGCCCCAGCATTTT
TRBV11-2	-	-	TRBJ2-1	CASSLGRARHEQFF	TGTGCCAGCAGCTTAGGGCGGGCCCGGCATGAGCAGTTCTTC
TRBV9	-	TRBD1	TRBJ1-5	CASSEGTVFSQPQHF	TGTGCCAGCTCGGAAGGGACAGTCTTCTCGCAGCCCCAGCATTTT
TRBV6-2/TRBV6-3	-	TRBD2	TRBJ2-1	CASSNSGSWGYNEQFF	TGTGCCAGCAGTAATAGCGGGAGCTGGGGCTACAATGAGCAGTTCTTC
TRBV11-2	-	TRBD2	TRBJ2-7	CASSVRLARQIYEQYF	TGTGCCAGCAGCGTTCGACTAGCGAGACAGATCTACGAGCAGTACTTC
TRBV4-2	-	-	TRBJ2-1	CASSQDPRRDEQFF	TGTGCCAGCAGCCAAGACCCACGGAGGGATGAGCAGTTCTTC
TRBV25-1	-	-	TRBJ2-1	CASSDQIVAPNEQFF	TGTGCCAGCAGTGATCAGATTGTTGCCCCCAATGAGCAGTTCTTC
TRBV27	-	TRBD1	TRBJ1-1	CASRGTANTEAFF	TGTGCCAGCAGGGGGACAGCAAACACTGAAGCTTTCTTT
TRBV3-1/TRBV3-2	-	-	TRBJ1-5	CASSQSWGGGNQPQHF	TGTGCCAGCAGCCAATCTTGGGGCGGTGGCAATCAGCCCCAGCATTTT
TRBV5-1	-	-	TRBJ1-1	CASSWARQPYLNTEAFF	TGCGCCAGCAGCTGGGCCCGACAGCCGTACTTGAACACTGAAGCTTTCTTT
TRBV6-5	-	-	TRBJ2-3	CASTRGGGTQYF	TGTGCCAGCACCCGGGGCGGGGGCACGCAGTATTTT
TRBV7-2	-	-	TRBJ2-3	CASSWGLASTDTQYF	TGTGCCAGCAGCTGGGGGCTAGCTAGCACAGATACGCAGTATTTT
TRBV30	-	-	TRBJ2-3	CAWRGQPSTDTQYF	TGTGCCTGGAGAGGACAGCCTAGCACAGATACGCAGTATTTT
TRBV2	-	TRBD1	TRBJ2-2	CASSVSGTGATNTGELFF	TGTGCCAGCAGTGTATCCGGGACAGGGGCCACGAACACCGGGGAGCTGTTTTTT
TRBV11-2	few	-	TRBJ1-1	CASSLGAWRQDAEAFF	TGTGCCAGCAGCTTAGGTGCATGGCGGCAAGACGCTGAAGCTTTCTTT
TRBV5-4	-	TRBD2	TRBJ2-3	CASSLEGGRRTDTQYF	TGTGCCAGCAGCTTGGAGGGCGGGAGAAGGACAGATACGCAGTATTTT
TRBV9	-	TRBD2	TRBJ2-3	CASSVAGASGPQDTQYF	TGTGCCAGCAGCGTAGCTGGGGCTAGCGGGCCTCAAGATACGCAGTATTTT
TRBV12-2	-	-	TRBJ1-5	CASRLARDSNQPQHF	TGTGCAAGTCGCTTAGCGCGGGACAGCAATCAGCCCCAGCATTTT
TRBV2	once	-	TRBJ2-2	CASSELRSANTGELFF	TGTGCCAGCAGTGAATTGCGTAGCGCGAACACCGGGGAGCTGTTTTTT
TRBV27	-	-	TRBJ1-1	CASSLYPTRLNTEAFF	TGTGCCAGCAGTTTGTACCCGACAAGGTTGAACACTGAAGCTTTCTTT
TRBV6-5	-	-	TRBJ2-1	CASSSTYNEQFF	TGTGCCAGCAGTTCTACTTACAATGAGCAGTTCTTC
TRBV6-6	-	TRBD1	TRBJ2-7	CASSYSWDSAYEQYF	TGTGCCAGCAGTTACTCTTGGGACAGTGCCTACGAGCAGTACTTC
TRBV18	-	TRBD1	TRBJ1-4	CASSPAAGGLSNEKLFF	TGTGCCAGCTCGCCAGCAGCAGGGGGTTTAAGTAATGAAAAACTGTTTTTT
TRBV19	few	TRBD2	TRBJ2-1	CASRLYLTSGDNNEQFF	TGTGCCAGTAGACTTTATCTTACTAGCGGGGACAACAATGAGCAGTTCTTC
TRBV7-8	-	TRBD1	TRBJ1-1	CASSPRDSVNTEAFF	TGTGCCAGCAGCCCCAGGGACAGCGTAAACACTGAAGCTTTCTTT
TRBV29-1	-	TRBD1	TRBJ1-1	CSALTGWNTEAFF	TGCAGCGCTTTGACAGGGTGGAACACTGAAGCTTTCTTT
TRBV11-2	once	TRBD1	TRBJ1-1	CASTLSGGQEAFF	TGTGCCAGCACCCTCTCAGGGGGACAGGAAGCTTTCTTT
TRBV6-5	-	-	TRBJ2-7	CASSTTGRSSYEQYF	TGTGCCAGCAGTACAACAGGGAGAAGCTCCTACGAGCAGTACTTC
TRBV30	-	TRBD1	TRBJ1-4	CAGWTGGNEKLFF	TGTGCCGGCTGGACAGGGGGAAATGAAAAACTGTTTTTT
TRBV28	once	TRBD1	TRBJ1-1	CASRGQGLTSAFF	TGTGCCAGCAGGGGACAGGGTCTTACTTCGGCTTTCTTT
TRBV6-5	-	-	TRBJ2-7	CASTERASAYEQYF	TGTGCCAGCACCGAGAGGGCGTCTGCCTACGAGCAGTACTTC
TRBV7-2	few	-	TRBJ1-2	CASSLLQYYGYTF	TGTGCCAGCAGCTTATTACAGTACTATGGCTACACCTTC
TRBV19	-	TRBD1	TRBJ2-6	CASSSVTGGTGANVLTF	TGTGCCAGTAGTTCCGTGACAGGGGGTACTGGGGCCAACGTCCTGACTTTC
TRBV29-1	-	-	TRBJ1-5	CSVVGTNQPQHF	TGCAGCGTTGTGGGCACTAATCAGCCCCAGCATTTT
TRBV29-1	-	TRBD1	TRBJ2-1	CSAPGQSYNEQFF	TGCAGCGCCCCGGGACAGTCATACAATGAGCAGTTCTTC
TRBV4-3	-	TRBD2	TRBJ2-3	CASSRLAGGTDTQYF	TGCGCCAGCAGCCGCTTGGCGGGAGGGACAGATACGCAGTATTTT
TRBV5-5	-	TRBD2	TRBJ2-5	CASLRTSGRRETQYF	TGTGCCAGCCTACGGACTAGCGGGAGAAGAGAGACCCAGTACTTC
TRBV5-1	-	TRBD1	TRBJ2-1	CASSPGQGNYNEQFF	TGCGCCAGCAGCCCGGGACAGGGAAACTACAATGAGCAGTTCTTC
TRBV25-1	-	-	TRBJ1-1	CASSESQENTEAFF	TGTGCCAGCAGTGAATCTCAGGAGAACACTGAAGCTTTCTTT
TRBV19	-	-	TRBJ1-5	CASSIGVQGLRQPQHF	TGTGCCAGTAGTATAGGGGTTCAGGGGTTGAGGCAGCCCCAGCATTTT
TRBV5-1	once	-	TRBJ2-7	CASSPTIDTYEQYF	TGCGCCAGCAGCCCGACTATCGACACCTACGAGCAGTACTTC
TRBV11-2	-	-	TRBJ2-7	CASSPSLMGASYEQYF	TGTGCCAGCAGCCCAAGCCTTATGGGAGCGTCCTACGAGCAGTACTTC
TRBV3-1/TRBV3-2	-	TRBD2	TRBJ2-7	CASSPTGTSIKSYEQYF	TGTGCCAGCAGCCCTACCGGGACTAGCATCAAGTCCTACGAGCAGTACTTC
TRBV27	-	-	TRBJ2-5	CASSLYGQLQETQYF	TGTGCCAGCAGTTTATATGGACAGTTACAAGAGACCCAGTACTTC
TRBV27	-	TRBD1	TRBJ1-2	CASSFNRGSHYGYTF	TGTGCCAGCAGTTTTAACAGGGGATCCCACTATGGCTACACCTTC
TRBV27	-	TRBD1	TRBJ2-7	CASSIAGTGADEQYF	TGTGCCAGCAGTATCGCCGGGACAGGGGCTGACGAGCAGTACTTC
TRBV6-5	-	-	TRBJ2-7	CASSRLLGSGEQYF	TGTGCCAGCAGTCGACTGCTTGGGTCCGGCGAGCAGTACTTC
TRBV29-1	-	-	TRBJ2-1	CSVRARIAYNEQFF	TGCAGCGTTCGTGCCAGGATCGCCTACAATGAGCAGTTCTTC
TRBV5-1	-	TRBD2	TRBJ2-3	CASTLLAGEDTQYF	TGCGCCAGCACCCTACTAGCGGGAGAAGATACGCAGTATTTT
TRBV2	-	TRBD2	TRBJ2-2	CASSGTSGRVGELFF	TGTGCCAGCAGCGGGACTAGCGGGAGAGTTGGGGAGCTGTTTTTT
TRBV6-2/TRBV6-3	-	-	TRBJ1-1	CASSPSTGSRTKYIMNTEAFF	TGTGCCAGCAGTCCCTCGACAGGTTCACGAACGAAGTACATCATGAACACTGAAGCTTTCTTT
TRBV6-2/TRBV6-3	-	-	TRBJ1-2	CASSPGGVGTRGYTF	TGTGCCAGCAGTCCAGGAGGGGTAGGGACCCGCGGCTACACCTTC
TRBV10-3	-	TRBD2	TRBJ2-7	CAISEIAGTYEQYF	TGTGCCATCAGCGAAATAGCGGGAACCTACGAGCAGTACTTC
TRBV7-3	-	-	TRBJ2-1	CASSLNARSSYNEQFF	TGTGCCAGCAGCTTAAACGCGCGATCCTCCTACAATGAGCAGTTCTTC
TRBV2	-	TRBD1	TRBJ1-1	CASSMGQMNTEAFF	TGTGCCAGCAGCATGGGACAGATGAACACTGAAGCTTTCTTT
TRBV7-2	once	-	TRBJ1-1	CASSLLGGTEAFF	TGTGCCAGCAGCTTACTAGGGGGAACTGAAGCTTTCTTT
TRBV5-1	-	-	TRBJ2-1	CASSLTHNEQFF	TGCGCCAGCAGCTTGACTCACAATGAGCAGTTCTTC
TRBV4-2	once	TRBD2	TRBJ2-5	CASSPSTSGRGAQYF	TGTGCCAGCAGCCCCTCGACTAGCGGGAGGGGGGCCCAGTACTTC